This T cell receptor beta chain derives from a study of blood T cells in healthy people across ages. Study-level results: Relative to aged donors, long-lived donors carried more naive CD4+ cells and displayed higher diversity.

The donors, aged 6 to 90, were healthy Caucasians from Russia. Germline CDR1 is LGHDT and CDR2 is YNNKEL (reference sequence). The trim removed 4 bases at V and 10 bases at J, leaving 4 bases unmatched. This CDR3 is built from 12 residues. A few counts support this clonotype. The target antigen is unknown. Using a J-beta primer mix together with a sample-barcoded 5' primer, a second PCR was run for roughly 6 to 11 cycles. Each cDNA was tagged by a template-switch adaptor containing 12 random nucleotides. MiXCR, applied by TCRdb to the 5' RACE reads, yields one record per CDR3 protein. The sample yields more than 500,000 distinct CDR3 sequences, approximately 30% seen once.

The specimen sequenced was blood. The J gene is TRBJ2-1, the V gene TRBV3-1; 7 nucleotides align to TRBD2. The sequence came from a woman between 65 and 79 years old in good health. The CDR3 spells CASSLTAGEQFF. CDR3 coding DNA: TGTGCCAGCAGCCTGACAGCGGGGGAGCAGTTCTTC.